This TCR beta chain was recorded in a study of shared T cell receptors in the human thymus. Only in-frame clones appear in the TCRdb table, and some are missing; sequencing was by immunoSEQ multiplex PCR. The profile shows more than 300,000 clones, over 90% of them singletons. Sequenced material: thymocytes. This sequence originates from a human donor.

The CDR3 DNA follows: TGTGCCAGCAGCCAAGAGGTCGGAATGGATGAGTACTTC. Translated: CASSQEVGMDEYF. V and J are TRBV14 and TRBJ2-4; no clear D gene. With 0 bases removed from V and 14 bases from J, the gap between germline ends came to 14 bases. The CDR3 has 13 residues. Germline assignment: CDR1 SGHDN and CDR2 FVKESK.